These 4 T cell receptor beta chains originate from one sample sequenced in a study of identical twins. Each CDR3 protein is one row after TCRdb ran MiXCR on the 5' RACE reads. The data show 1.5 million to 2 million distinct CDR3 sequences, about 30% seen once. The specimen sequenced was cord blood. The receptor set was obtained from a newborn girl in good health.

J is TRBJ1-1 and V is TRBV15; D may be TRBD1 (5 bases). Per the germline V gene, CDR1 is LNHNV and CDR2 is YYDKDF (reference sequence). The length of the CDR3 is 17 residues. The V gene lost 0 bases and the J gene lost 5 bases, with 19 bases spanning the gap. The CDR3 sequence is CATSRDLDLGDGTEAFF. The CDR3 DNA follows: TGTGCCACCAGCAGAGACTTAGATCTAGGGGACGGTACTGAAGCTTTCTTT.

The V gene is TRBV4-1, the J gene TRBJ2-3; 9 bases match TRBD1. CDR1 and CDR2 (germline): MGHRA, YSYEKL. The J segment lost 4 bases and the V segment lost 2 bases, leaving 4 bases of the junction unmatched. The CDR3 runs 15 residues. Here the CDR3 reads CASSQPGQGADTQYF. The CDR3 DNA reads TGCGCCAGCAGCCAACCGGGACAGGGTGCAGATACGCAGTATTTT.

This clonotype was seen a handful of times. The chain joins TRBV12-3 or TRBV12-4 to TRBJ1-2; maybe TRBD1 (5 bases). The V gene lost 3 bases and the J gene lost 11 bases, with 16 bases spanning the gap. The CDR3 loop spans 13 amino acids. CDR3 residues: CASSFGEGQGYTF. For the CDR3, the DNA is TGTGCCAGCAGTTTCGGAGAGGGCCAGGGATACACCTTC.

About this clonotype itself: One end of the junction does not line up with germline, which may come from a read error. The rearrangement links TRBV3-1 to TRBJ2-1; D might be TRBD1 or TRBD2, each matching 5 bases. This CDR3 region has 15 residues. Germline CDR1 reads LGHDT; CDR2 reads YNNKEL (reference sequence). The CDR3 DNA sequence: TGTGCCAGCAGCCACCCGGGGCTCTCCTACAGTGAGCAGTTCTTC. It yields the protein CASSHPGLSYSEQFF.